Given below is one T cell receptor (beta chain) in context. V gave up 5 bases and J gave up 0 bases, with 10 bases separating them. The germline V gene has CDR1 SGHVS and CDR2 FNYEAQ. This CDR3 has 14 amino acids. Donors contributed one heparinised blood draw apiece, averaging about 116 mL. The source of the sample is a study of beta chain features in type 1 diabetes. The overall study: Sorted cells from all samples, numbering roughly 100,000,000, were examined.

TCRB transcripts that were expressed got sequenced, as all of the isolated RNA had been reverse transcribed. Clones were read by immunoSEQ multiplex PCR, and TCRdb kept only the in-frame ones, dropping some. The table lists a few hundred thousand clones, 11% to 15% of them singletons, with around 0.039% in the top ten. The receptor comes from a man aged 25 to 40 in good health. Sequenced sample: naive CD4+ T cells from blood. The chain joins TRBV7-6 to TRBJ2-5; D unresolved. DNA of the CDR3: TGTGCCAGCAGCCCAAATGCCTACCAAGAGACCCAGTACTTC. As protein: CASSPNAYQETQYF.